The 29 T cell receptor beta chains reported below all come from one sample, sequenced in a study of a mutant IDH1 vaccine in newly diagnosed glioma. Time point here: baseline, week 1 (first vaccination visit). Regarding treatment: pre-vaccination baseline after standard-of-care therapy. Profiling relied on immunoSEQ multiplex PCR, and the TCRdb table lists in-frame clones only, not all of them. The sample yields 65,000 to 70,000 clones, 80% to 90% seen once. The starting material was PBMCs, obtained from a glioma patient treated with radiotherapy, temozolomide or both. The receptors were gathered from a man younger than 45 with glioma.

V and J are TRBV15 and TRBJ1-2; tentatively, D is TRBD1 (6 bases). CDR3 length: 14 amino acids. Per germline, CDR1 LNHNV and CDR2 YYDKDF (reference sequence). Between the trimmed V and J ends, which lost 0 bases and 7 bases, there was a span of 12 bases. The CDR3 sequence: CATSRDRGVGGYTF. CDR3 sequence (DNA): TGTGCCACCAGCAGAGACAGGGGAGTGGGTGGCTACACCTTC.

This chain joins TRBV7-9 and TRBJ1-4, with D possibly matching TRBD1 (5 bases). This CDR3 has 14 residues. The germline V gene has CDR1 SEHNR and CDR2 FQNEAQ (reference sequence). The V end lost 3 bases, the J end lost 7 bases, and 12 bases lay between the germline ends. In DNA form, the CDR3 reads TGTGCCAGCAGCTTCGGGGCAGGAGTTGAAAAACTGTTTTTT. The encoded protein is CASSFGAGVEKLFF.

Comment on this clone: Other DNA sequences from this sample encode an identical CDR3 as well. The V gene is TRBV7-8, the J gene TRBJ1-1; D is unresolved. This CDR3 is built from 13 residues. Germline V gene data show CDR1 as SGHVS and CDR2 as FQNEAQ. The V and J ends lost 3 bases and 3 bases respectively, with 8 bases between them. The DNA for the CDR3 is TGTGCCAGCAGCTTGATGCGGGACACTGAAGCTTTCTTT. Amino acid sequence: CASSLMRDTEAFF.

The V gene is TRBV9, the J gene TRBJ1-1; possibly TRBD1 for D (5 bases). The length of the CDR3 is 14 residues. The germline V and J ends were trimmed by 4 bases and 5 bases, with 15 bases remaining between them. Germline V gene sequence: CDR1 SGDLS, CDR2 YYNGEE. CDR3 bases: TGTGCCAGCAGCCCGCGTTTCGGGGGAACTGAAGCTTTCTTT. Its translation is CASSPRFGGTEAFF.

The chain recombines TRBV10-2 with TRBJ2-5, with a possible D match to TRBD2 (5 bases). The V gene lost 4 bases and the J gene lost 2 bases, with 8 bases spanning the gap. From germline, CDR1 is WSHSY and CDR2 SAAADI. The CDR3 sequence is 13 residues long. The CDR3 sequence: CASSGRGQETQYF. In DNA form, the CDR3 reads TGCGCCAGCAGTGGAAGAGGGCAAGAGACCCAGTACTTC.

This rearrangement joins TRBV19 to TRBJ1-5; tentative D call: TRBD1 (5 bases). Between the trimmed V and J ends, which lost 6 bases and 4 bases, there was a span of 7 bases. The CDR3 is made up of 12 amino acids. The germline gives CDR1 LNHDA, CDR2 SQIVND (reference sequence). The DNA for the CDR3 is TGTGCCAGTAGGGACACTAATCAGCCCCAGCATTTT. It is translated as CASRDTNQPQHF.

This chain links TRBV27 with TRBJ2-2; TRBD1 aligns across 10 bases. Germline trimming cut 5 bases from V and 4 bases from J; bases unmatched to any gene: 4. CDR3 length: 15 amino acids. CDR1 and CDR2 (germline): MNHEY, SMNVEV (reference sequence). The CDR3 region has the DNA TGTGCCAGCAGTATGGGACAGGGGAGCACCGGGGAGCTGTTTTTT. Protein sequence: CASSMGQGSTGELFF.

The genes are TRBV10-1 and TRBJ1-1; D remains ambiguous. Germline V lookup: CDR1 WNHNN, CDR2 SYGVQD (reference sequence). V gave up 5 bases and J gave up 3 bases, with 19 bases separating them. The CDR3 has 16 residues. The CDR3 sequence: CASSHLSSPRDTEAFF. The CDR3 nucleotides read TGCGCCAGCAGTCATCTGAGTAGTCCAAGGGACACTGAAGCTTTCTTT.

This chain uses TRBV7-6 with TRBJ2-3, with 9 bases matching TRBD2. CDR1 SGHVS and CDR2 FNYEAQ come from the germline V gene. CDR3 length: 15 amino acids. Losses at the gene ends were 3 bases for V and 6 bases for J; bases not matched to a gene: 7. The CDR3 spells CASSFSGLAEDTQYF. CDR3 sequence (DNA): TGTGCCAGCAGCTTCTCGGGACTAGCTGAGGATACGCAGTATTTT.

V and J are TRBV9 and TRBJ2-5, with TRBD1 identical over 7 bases. Germline V gene sequence: CDR1 SGDLS, CDR2 YYNGEE. Germline trimming cut 8 bases from V and 3 bases from J; bases unmatched to any gene: 13. The CDR3 loop spans 15 amino acids. The CDR3 nucleotides are TGTGCCAGTGGGTTTACGGGACAGCCTAAAGAGACCCAGTACTTC. It yields the protein CASGFTGQPKETQYF.

This clone was seen once. The V and J genes are TRBV28 and TRBJ2-1; D uncertain. The V and J ends lost 5 bases and 2 bases respectively, with 13 bases between them. The CDR3 totals 15 residues. Germline CDR1 and CDR2: MDHEN and SYDVKM. This chain's CDR3 is CASSPSFGTYNEQFF. In DNA, the CDR3 is TGTGCCAGCAGTCCTTCATTTGGTACCTACAATGAGCAGTTCTTC. Based on the CDR3 plus reference TRBV28 and TRBJ2-1, the full variable domain is DVKVTQSSRYLVKRTGEKVFLECVQDMDHENMFWYRQDPGLGLRLIYFSYDVKMKEKGDIPEGYSVSREKKERFSLILESASTNQTSMYLCASSPSFGTYNEQFFGPGTRLTVL.

This chain uses TRBV12-5 with TRBJ1-3; D ambiguous. CDR1 and CDR2 from the germline V gene are LGHNT and FRNRAP. The CDR3 spans 16 residues. Trimming removed 1 base at V and 4 bases at J, with 14 bases between. CDR3 protein: CASGLARAGHGNTIYF. DNA of the CDR3: TGTGCTAGTGGTTTGGCACGAGCAGGCCACGGAAACACCATATATTTT.

The V and J genes are TRBV15 and TRBJ1-5; D gene ambiguous. Per the germline V gene, CDR1 is LNHNV and CDR2 is YYDKDF (reference sequence). V was cut by 6 bases and J by 2 bases, with 14 bases left in between. CDR3 length equals 15 residues. CDR3 sequence reads: CATSPNRGGNQPQHF. The CDR3 coding sequence is TGTGCCACCAGTCCTAATCGGGGAGGCAATCAGCCCCAGCATTTT. Full variable domain (outside the CDR3, taken from reference TRBV15 and TRBJ1-5): DAMVIQNPRYQVTQFGKPVTLSCSQTLNHNVMYWYQQKSSQAPKLLFHYYDKDFNNEADTPDNFQSRRPNTSFCFLDIRSPGLGDTAMYLCATSPNRGGNQPQHFGDGTRLSIL.

In its sample, this clone was seen a few times. This chain joins TRBV5-1 and TRBJ1-5; D might be TRBD1 (6 bases). Germline-derived CDR1 and CDR2 are SGHRS and YFSETQ. Between the trimmed V and J ends, which lost 2 bases and 5 bases, there was a span of 14 bases. The length of the CDR3 is 15 residues. CDR3 loop: CASSLEGRGDQPQHF. The CDR3 nucleotides are TGCGCCAGCAGCTTAGAGGGGAGGGGGGATCAGCCCCAGCATTTT.

This clone was detected a few times. The chain combines TRBV7-9 with TRBJ2-7; D is ambiguous. Germline V lookup: CDR1 SEHNR, CDR2 FQNEAQ (reference sequence). Trimming stripped 0 bases from V and 6 bases from J, with 6 bases between. The CDR3 has 12 residues. In DNA, the CDR3 is TGTGCCAGCAGCTTAGCGTTCGGCGAGCAGTACTTC. Protein sequence: CASSLAFGEQYF.

J is TRBJ1-1 and V is TRBV11-2; 8 positions agree with TRBD1. The germline gives CDR1 SGHAT, CDR2 FQNNGV. V shed 1 base, J shed 7 bases, and the junction held 8 bases outside the gene matches. The CDR3 is 15 amino acids. CDR3 DNA: TGTGCCAGCAGCTTAGCCGACAGGGGAAGAAGTGAAGCTTTCTTT. Translating it yields CASSLADRGRSEAFF. Full variable domain (remainder filled in from reference TRBV11-2 and TRBJ1-1): EAGVAQSPRYKIIEKRQSVAFWCNPISGHATLYWYQQILGQGPKLLIQFQNNGVVDDSQLPKDRFSAERLKGVDSTLKIQPAKLEDSAVYLCASSLADRGRSEAFFGQGTRLTVV.

Only a few counts were recorded for this clone. CDR3: CASSGGRGDQPQHF. The CDR3 DNA follows: TGTGCCAGCAGCGGCGGACGGGGCGATCAGCCCCAGCATTTT. This chain links TRBV2 with TRBJ1-5; tentatively, D is TRBD1 (5 bases). Germline CDR1 and CDR2: SNHLY and FYNNEI. The CDR3 contains 14 residues. The V gene lost 6 bases and the J gene lost 5 bases, with 14 bases spanning the gap.

This clone was found a few times. The gene calls are TRBV6-5 and TRBJ1-5; no clear D. Germline loops: CDR1 MNHEY, CDR2 SVGAGI. V was clipped by 6 bases and J by 3 bases, with 12 bases between them. There are 14 residues in the CDR3. This CDR3 reads CASSLPGYNQPQHF. CDR3 bases: TGTGCCAGCAGCCTGCCGGGGTACAATCAGCCCCAGCATTTT.

The chain has TRBV5-6 and TRBJ1-2, with D tentatively TRBD1 (6 bases). Germline CDR1 SGHDT, CDR2 YYEEEE. V shed 0 bases and J shed 3 bases, with 15 bases lying between them. The CDR3 spans 16 residues. CDR3 sequence reads: CASSLAAGAQDYGYTF. In DNA form, the CDR3 reads TGTGCCAGCAGCTTGGCGGCGGGGGCCCAAGACTATGGCTACACCTTC.

The chain recombines TRBV19 with TRBJ1-3; 9 nucleotides align to TRBD1. Germline loops: CDR1 LNHDA, CDR2 SQIVND (reference sequence). V lost 3 bases, J lost 2 bases, and 5 bases stayed unmatched. The CDR3 has 16 amino acids. CDR3 sequence reads: CASSMKDRGAGNTIYF. The CDR3 region has the DNA TGTGCCAGTAGTATGAAGGACAGGGGAGCTGGAAACACCATATATTTT. The full variable domain, its missing parts supplied by reference TRBV19 and TRBJ1-3, is DGGITQSPKYLFRKEGQNVTLSCEQNLNHDAMYWYRQDPGQGLRLIYYSQIVNDFQKGDIAEGYSVSREKKESFPLTVTSAQKNPTAFYLCASSMKDRGAGNTIYFGEGSWLTVV.

This rearrangement joins TRBV5-8 to TRBJ2-1, with D possibly being TRBD1 (5 bases). Germline assignment: CDR1 SGHTS and CDR2 YDEGEE. The germline V and J ends were trimmed by 2 bases and 10 bases, with 13 bases remaining between them. This CDR3 contains 13 residues. The chain's CDR3 is CASSFSWPGEQFF. CDR3 nucleotides: TGTGCCAGCAGCTTTTCGTGGCCAGGGGAGCAGTTCTTC.

The chain joins TRBV29-1 to TRBJ2-7; 7 positions match TRBD1. J gave up 5 bases and V 4 bases, and 8 bases lay outside the gene matches. This CDR3 region has 13 residues. The germline gives CDR1 SQVTM, CDR2 ANQGSEA. CDR3 DNA: TGCAGCGTTGCCCTGACAGGGCGGAACGAGCAGTACTTC. Protein: CSVALTGRNEQYF.

This chain uses TRBV7-6 with TRBJ1-2, with 7 bases aligning to TRBD1. This CDR3 spans 15 amino acids. Germline V gives CDR1 SGHVS, CDR2 FNYEAQ. Trimming removed 1 base from V and 7 bases from J; junction bases left unmatched: 9. The CDR3 region is CASSLVQGQEGGYTF. The CDR3 nucleotides are TGTGCCAGCAGCTTAGTACAAGGACAGGAGGGTGGCTACACCTTC. The complete variable domain, with remaining parts taken from reference TRBV7-6 and TRBJ1-2, reads GAGVSQSPRYKVTKRGQDVALRCDPISGHVSLYWYRQALGQGPEFLTYFNYEAQQDKSGLPNDRFSAERPEGSISTLTIQRTEQRDSAMYRCASSLVQGQEGGYTFGSGTRLTVV.

In regard to this clone: Different DNA sequences within this sample yield the same CDR3. V and J are TRBV10-2 and TRBJ1-5, with 7 bases matching TRBD1. This CDR3 spans 13 amino acids. V gave up 4 bases and J gave up 4 bases; unmatched junction bases: 1. The germline gives CDR1 WSHSY, CDR2 SAAADI. CDR3 DNA: TGCGCCAGCAGTGCAGGGGGGAATCAGCCCCAGCATTTT. Translating it yields CASSAGGNQPQHF.

The chain links TRBV12-5 to TRBJ2-7; D may be TRBD2 (5 bases). The germline CDR1 and CDR2 sequences are LGHNT and FRNRAP. The CDR3 totals 16 residues. Between the trimmed V and J ends, which lost 4 bases and 2 bases, there was a span of 18 bases. Here the CDR3 DNA reads TGTGCTAGTGGTTACACCGGGAACGGGAAGGCCTACGAGCAGTACTTC. Translated: CASGYTGNGKAYEQYF.

The rearrangement joins TRBV7-9 to TRBJ2-7; D remains unclear. Between the trimmed V and J ends, which lost 2 bases and 3 bases, there was a span of 14 bases. Per germline, CDR1 SEHNR and CDR2 FQNEAQ (reference sequence). This CDR3 region has 15 residues. The CDR3, as DNA: TGTGCCAGCAGCTTAAATACAGAAACGTTCTACGAGCAGTACTTC. Amino acids: CASSLNTETFYEQYF.

The V call is TRBV5-1, the J call TRBJ2-5; no clear D gene. This CDR3 has 14 amino acids. The V gene's germline CDR1 is SGHRS and CDR2 YFSETQ. The V end was cut by 5 bases, the J end by 5 bases, with 16 bases between. CDR3 residues: CASRKEQVGETQYF. CDR3 sequence (DNA): TGCGCCAGCAGAAAGGAGCAGGTGGGGGAGACCCAGTACTTC. Together with reference TRBV5-1 and TRBJ2-5, the CDR3 gives the full variable domain: KAGVTQTPRYLIKTRGQQVTLSCSPISGHRSVSWYQQTPGQGLQFLFEYFSETQRNKGNFPGRFSGRQFSNSRSEMNVSTLELGDSALYLCASRKEQVGETQYFGPGTRLLVL.

CDR3 in amino acids: CASSPTSGAPGAQYF. CDR3 nucleotide sequence: TGCGCCAGCAGCCCGACTTCCGGGGCCCCAGGGGCCCAGTACTTC. The chain is built from TRBV5-1 and TRBJ2-5, with D possibly being TRBD1 (6 bases). The V gene lost 4 bases and the J gene lost 9 bases, with 22 bases spanning the gap. The CDR3 extends over 15 amino acids. CDR1 and CDR2 (germline): SGHRS, YFSETQ. Variable domain in full (rest from reference TRBV5-1 and TRBJ2-5): KAGVTQTPRYLIKTRGQQVTLSCSPISGHRSVSWYQQTPGQGLQFLFEYFSETQRNKGNFPGRFSGRQFSNSRSEMNVSTLELGDSALYLCASSPTSGAPGAQYFGPGTRLLVL.

V and J are TRBV11-2 and TRBJ2-3; 7 bases map to TRBD2. In germline, CDR1 is SGHAT, CDR2 FQNNGV. The V and J ends lost 6 bases and 0 bases, in that order; junction bases with no gene match: 9. This CDR3 is 16 amino acids long. The CDR3 DNA reads TGTGCCAGCAGGAACTTAGCGGGTCCTAGCACAGATACGCAGTATTTT. It codes for CASRNLAGPSTDTQYF.